The 26 T cell receptor beta chains in this list originate from one sample, sequenced in a study of beta chain features in type 1 diabetes. Findings and caveats of the study: In all four CD4+ subsets, TCRB CDR3 length was significantly, moderately reduced in type 1 diabetes.

These TCRs are of unknown antigen specificity. The investigators reverse transcribed all of the isolated RNA, so they sequenced expressed TCRB transcripts. Clones were sequenced by immunoSEQ multiplex PCR, and TCRdb holds only the in-frame ones, with some missing. The sample holds 250,000 to 300,000 clones, less than 30% seen once. The source material was naive CD4+ T cells from blood. Receptors were obtained from a woman aged 30 to 39 with type 1 diabetes.

The rearrangement links TRBV19 to TRBJ2-1; 10 bases agree with TRBD2. CDR3 length: 15 amino acids. Germline V gene data show CDR1 as LNHDA and CDR2 as SQIVND (reference sequence). V shed 5 bases and J 8 bases; nucleotides not matched to a gene: 9. CDR3 protein: CASSDRLAGSDEQFF. The DNA for the CDR3 is TGTGCCAGTAGTGACCGACTAGCGGGTTCCGATGAGCAGTTCTTC.

The V and J genes are TRBV29-1 and TRBJ1-4; 7 nucleotides match TRBD1. The CDR3 covers 14 residues. Germline V gene sequence: CDR1 SQVTM, CDR2 ANQGSEA. J gave up 8 bases and V 4 bases, and 10 bases lay outside the gene matches. In DNA form, the CDR3 reads TGCAGCGTTGCTCGGGGGACAGTGACCGAAAAACTGTTTTTT. Translation: CSVARGTVTEKLFF.

The chain uses TRBV4-2 and TRBJ2-2; no reliable D call. Germline V gene sequence: CDR1 LGHNA, CDR2 YNFKEQ. The CDR3 spans 14 residues. V was shortened by 3 bases and J by 2 bases, with 7 bases between the two germline ends. The CDR3 sequence: CASSHTQNTGELFF. In DNA, the CDR3 is TGTGCCAGCAGCCATACACAAAACACCGGGGAGCTGTTTTTT.

The chain recombines TRBV27 with TRBJ2-7; 8 bases agree with TRBD2. Germline V gives CDR1 MNHEY, CDR2 SMNVEV (reference sequence). Trimming at V came to 2 bases and at J to 2 bases, leaving 8 bases not matched to a gene. The CDR3 is 16 amino acids. The CDR3 coding sequence is TGTGCCAGCAGTTTAAGTCGGAGCGGGAGTGCCTACGAGCAGTACTTC. This encodes CASSLSRSGSAYEQYF.

Only a few counts were recorded for this clone. The chain employs TRBV18 and TRBJ2-1, with D maybe TRBD2 (6 bases). With 4 bases removed from V and 5 bases from J, the gap between germline ends came to 12 bases. The CDR3 length is 14 residues. The germline CDR1 and CDR2 sequences are KGHSH and LQKENI. CDR3 residues: CASSQGSGDNEQFF. CDR3 coding DNA: TGTGCCAGCTCACAGGGTAGCGGCGACAATGAGCAGTTCTTC.

The CDR3 DNA reads TGTGCCAGCAGCTCCCCCCGGGCTAGCGGGGGGCCCTCCTACGAGCAGTACTTC. Translating it yields CASSSPRASGGPSYEQYF. This chain uses TRBV11-1 with TRBJ2-7; 11 bases agree with TRBD2. The germline V gene encodes CDR1 SGHAT and CDR2 FQDESV (reference sequence). The CDR3 has 18 amino acids. J gave up 0 bases and V 4 bases, and 11 bases lay outside the gene matches.

The J gene is TRBJ2-2, the V gene TRBV9, with 13 bases fitting TRBD2. This CDR3 has 15 amino acids. Germline V CDR1 and CDR2: SGDLS, YYNGEE. With V trimmed by 4 bases and J by 7 bases, 4 bases remained unmatched. CDR3 bases: TGTGCCAGCAGCCTCGGACTAGCGGGAGTCGGGGAGCTGTTTTTT. Translating gives CASSLGLAGVGELFF.

The chain has TRBV9 and TRBJ2-1; TRBD2 aligns across 8 bases. Germline CDR1 and CDR2: SGDLS and YYNGEE. This CDR3 comprises 15 residues. V was clipped by 6 bases and J by 5 bases; unmatched bases: 10. CDR3 residues: CASTLSAGGNNEQFF. The DNA of the CDR3 is TGTGCCAGCACCTTAAGCGCGGGAGGAAACAATGAGCAGTTCTTC.

This clone was recorded a few times. The chain joins TRBV29-1 to TRBJ1-1; D is unclear. The CDR3 covers 13 residues. CDR1 is SQVTM and CDR2 is ANQGSEA in the germline V gene. The V and J ends lost 6 bases and 0 bases respectively, with 11 bases between them. CDR3 sequence reads: CSVSSLMNTEAFF. The CDR3 bases are TGCAGCGTCTCAAGCCTAATGAACACTGAAGCTTTCTTT. The variable domain in full, completed from reference TRBV29-1 and TRBJ1-1, reads SAVISQKPSRDICQRGTSLTIQCQVDSQVTMMFWYRQQPGQSLTLIATANQGSEATYESGFVIDKFPISRPNLTFSTLTVSNMSPEDSSIYLCSVSSLMNTEAFFGQGTRLTVV.

This clone has only a few counts. This chain connects TRBV30 to TRBJ2-7; 12 nucleotides line up with TRBD2. This CDR3 spans 18 amino acids. Germline CDR1 and CDR2: GTSNPN and SVGIG (reference sequence). J gave up 4 bases and V 0 bases, and 13 bases lay outside the gene matches. CDR3 in DNA: TGTGCCTGGAGTGTAACTCGTCGCACTAGCGGGAGGAATTACGAGCAGTACTTC. The encoded protein is CAWSVTRRTSGRNYEQYF.

There are a few counts of this clone. As DNA, the CDR3 is TGTGCCAGCAGCCAAGATTGGACTAGCGGGACCAATGAGCAGTTCTTC. It is translated as CASSQDWTSGTNEQFF. The chain uses TRBV4-2 and TRBJ2-1; 12 bases match TRBD2. The CDR3 covers 16 residues. The germline gives CDR1 LGHNA, CDR2 YNFKEQ. V was clipped by 0 bases and J by 6 bases; unmatched bases: 3.

J is TRBJ2-1 and V is TRBV4-2; 9 bases agree with TRBD2. Germline CDR1 reads LGHNA; CDR2 reads YNFKEQ. The CDR3 runs to 16 residues. V gave up 4 bases and J gave up 6 bases; unmatched junction bases: 10. Written as DNA, the CDR3 is TGTGCCAGCAGCCCGGGTGGGGTAGCGGGGGCCAATGAGCAGTTCTTC. Translating it yields CASSPGGVAGANEQFF.

This CDR3 reads CASSQDSQVQPQHF. As DNA, the CDR3 is TGTGCCAGCAGCCAAGATAGTCAAGTTCAGCCCCAGCATTTT. The rearrangement joins TRBV4-2 to TRBJ1-5; D is uncertain. Between the trimmed V and J ends, which lost 0 bases and 6 bases, there was a span of 9 bases. The germline CDR1 and CDR2 sequences are LGHNA and YNFKEQ. The CDR3 extends over 14 amino acids.

J is TRBJ2-7 and V is TRBV28, with D perhaps TRBD1 (6 bases). Germline V gene sequence: CDR1 MDHEN, CDR2 SYDVKM. Trimming pared 9 bases from V and 2 bases from J, leaving 14 bases between. CDR3 length: 13 residues. As DNA, the CDR3 is TGTGCCAGTACCCTCGGACAGCCCTACGAGCAGTACTTC. Amino acids: CASTLGQPYEQYF.

The V call is TRBV2, the J call TRBJ2-3; a possible D gene is TRBD1 (5 bases). V lost 7 bases to trimming and J lost 0 bases, with 11 bases between them. Germline V gives CDR1 SNHLY, CDR2 FYNNEI. The CDR3 runs 14 residues. CDR3 loop: CASKKGLSTDTQYF. The CDR3 nucleotides read TGTGCCAGCAAAAAGGGGCTTAGCACAGATACGCAGTATTTT.

In its sample, this clone was seen a few times. V gene TRBV2 combines with J gene TRBJ2-1, with 10 nucleotides matching TRBD2. The CDR3 has 17 amino acids. The germline V gene encodes CDR1 SNHLY and CDR2 FYNNEI. Trimming removed 6 bases from V and 8 bases from J; junction bases left unmatched: 16. CDR3: CASSSTIPGLAKDEQFF. The DNA for the CDR3 is TGTGCCAGCAGCTCAACAATCCCGGGACTAGCGAAGGATGAGCAGTTCTTC.

V and J are TRBV7-9 and TRBJ1-1; D possibly corresponds to TRBD1 (5 bases). V was pared by 3 bases and J by 4 bases, with 18 bases between. CDR1 is SEHNR, CDR2 FQNEAQ, per germline (reference sequence). This CDR3 comprises 16 residues. CDR3 residues: CASSFSTGGGSTEAFF. The CDR3 DNA reads TGTGCCAGCAGCTTTTCTACTGGGGGGGGGAGCACTGAAGCTTTCTTT.

This clone was seen a few times. This chain's CDR3 is CSVAGQDGTEAFF. In nucleotides, the CDR3 is TGCAGCGTCGCCGGACAGGACGGCACTGAAGCTTTCTTT. The rearrangement links TRBV29-1 to TRBJ1-1; 7 nucleotides align to TRBD1. Germline loops: CDR1 SQVTM, CDR2 ANQGSEA. This CDR3 region has 13 residues. With 6 bases clipped from V and 4 bases from J, the junction kept 8 bases outside the gene matches.

The chain has TRBV30 and TRBJ2-7, with 14 bases identical to TRBD2. V was clipped by 4 bases and J by 6 bases; unmatched bases: 8. The germline CDR1 and CDR2 sequences are GTSNPN and SVGIG (reference sequence). This CDR3 contains 15 residues. The CDR3 region is CAWTRRGTSGSEQYF. The CDR3 DNA is TGTGCCTGGACACGTCGAGGGACTAGCGGGAGCGAGCAGTACTTC.

With regard to this clone: The same CDR3 is also encoded by other DNA sequences in this sample. The chain has TRBV18 and TRBJ1-1; weak D call: TRBD1 (6 bases). Deletions cut 3 bases from V and 6 bases from J, with 11 bases between. From germline, CDR1 is KGHSH and CDR2 LQKENI. CDR3 size: 13 residues. DNA of the CDR3: TGTGCCAGCTCACCTCTACAGGGTCCTGAAGCTTTCTTT. Residues: CASSPLQGPEAFF.

The J gene is TRBJ2-7, the V gene TRBV14, with D tentatively TRBD1 (5 bases). Trimming shortened V by 4 bases and J by 5 bases, and 12 bases separated the two germline ends. Germline assignment: CDR1 SGHDN and CDR2 FVKESK. CDR3 length equals 13 residues. This chain's CDR3 is CASSRAGSNEQYF. In DNA form, the CDR3 reads TGTGCCAGCAGCCGTGCAGGGTCTAACGAGCAGTACTTC. The full variable domain, its missing parts supplied by reference TRBV14 and TRBJ2-7, is EAGVTQFPSHSVIEKGQTVTLRCDPISGHDNLYWYRRVMGKEIKFLLHFVKESKQDESGMPNNRFLAERTGGTYSTLKVQPAELEDSGVYFCASSRAGSNEQYFGPGTRLTVT.

CDR3: CASSLDRPSTDTQYF. The CDR3 coding sequence is TGTGCCAGCAGTCTGGACAGGCCTAGCACAGATACGCAGTATTTT. The chain links TRBV6-6 to TRBJ2-3, with TRBD1 matching over 7 bases. The germline CDR1 and CDR2 sequences are MNHNY and SVGAGI (reference sequence). The CDR3 has 15 residues. The V gene end was trimmed by 5 bases and the J gene end by 0 bases; junction bases not matched to a gene: 5.

This chain connects TRBV9 to TRBJ2-1; maybe TRBD1 (6 bases). Between the trimmed V and J ends, which lost 2 bases and 2 bases, there was a span of 14 bases. This CDR3 is 16 amino acids long. The germline V gene has CDR1 SGDLS and CDR2 YYNGEE. CDR3 in DNA: TGTGCCAGCAGCGTGTCACCGGGACAAACCTACAATGAGCAGTTCTTC. Its translation is CASSVSPGQTYNEQFF.

The chain uses TRBV30 and TRBJ2-2; perhaps TRBD1 as D (5 bases). Germline CDR1 is GTSNPN and CDR2 is SVGIG (reference sequence). The CDR3 spans 12 residues. DNA for the CDR3: TGTGCTTGGGGCTATGCGGCCGGGGAGCTGTTTTTT. It is translated as CAWGYAAGELFF.

This CDR3 reads CASSLIGRNEQFF. CDR3 DNA: TGTGCCAGCAGTTTAATTGGGCGTAATGAGCAGTTCTTC. This chain links TRBV27 with TRBJ2-1; the D is unclear. CDR1 is MNHEY, CDR2 SMNVEV, per germline (reference sequence). The ends were cut back, 2 bases at V and 7 bases at J, with 9 bases in the middle. This CDR3 region has 13 residues.

This clone was observed a few times. V is TRBV30 and J is TRBJ1-4; D not certain. The CDR3 loop spans 14 amino acids. In germline, CDR1 is GTSNPN, CDR2 SVGIG (reference sequence). Trimming cost V 0 bases and J 6 bases, with 11 bases left between them. The CDR3 DNA is TGTGCCTGGAGTGTACGAGCTTACCATGAAAAACTGTTTTTT. Its protein product is CAWSVRAYHEKLFF.